This T cell receptor (beta chain) was profiled in a study of blood T cell repertoires in COVID-19. The germline V gene has CDR1 LNHDA and CDR2 SQIVND (reference sequence). The CDR3 totals 16 residues. Trimming took 6 bases from V and 2 from J, leaving 14 bases between them. This table comes from immunoSEQ multiplex PCR, and its TCRdb copy is limited to in-frame clones, with some not included. The sample holds about 260,000 clones, around 92% seen once. While infection was still active, Seattle patients were enrolled and then followed longitudinally. Material for sequencing was peripheral blood. The rearrangement joins TRBV19 to TRBJ2-6, with a tentative D call TRBD1 (7 bases). This TCR was sampled from a person under 35 with COVID-19, enrolled during active disease. The CDR3 nucleotides read TGTGCCAGTAGAGGGCAGGGGGGAGCTGGGGCCAACGTCCTGACTTTC. This encodes CASRGQGGAGANVLTF.